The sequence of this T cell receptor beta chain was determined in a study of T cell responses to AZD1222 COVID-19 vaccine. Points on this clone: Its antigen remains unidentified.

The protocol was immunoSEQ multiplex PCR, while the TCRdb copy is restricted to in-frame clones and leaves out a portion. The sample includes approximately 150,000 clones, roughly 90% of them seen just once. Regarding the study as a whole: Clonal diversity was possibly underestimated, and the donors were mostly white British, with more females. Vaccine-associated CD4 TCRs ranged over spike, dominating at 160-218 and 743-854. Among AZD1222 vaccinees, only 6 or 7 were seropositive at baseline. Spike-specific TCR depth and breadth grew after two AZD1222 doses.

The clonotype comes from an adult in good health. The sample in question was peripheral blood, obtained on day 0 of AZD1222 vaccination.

CDR3 protein: CASRWTGNSPLHF. Here the CDR3 DNA reads TGTGCCAGCAGGTGGACGGGTAATTCACCCCTCCACTTT. The V call is TRBV6-5, the J call TRBJ1-6, with D hard to call. This CDR3 comprises 13 residues. Germline CDR1 is MNHEY and CDR2 is SVGAGI. V lost 6 bases, J lost 6 bases, and 9 bases lay in between.